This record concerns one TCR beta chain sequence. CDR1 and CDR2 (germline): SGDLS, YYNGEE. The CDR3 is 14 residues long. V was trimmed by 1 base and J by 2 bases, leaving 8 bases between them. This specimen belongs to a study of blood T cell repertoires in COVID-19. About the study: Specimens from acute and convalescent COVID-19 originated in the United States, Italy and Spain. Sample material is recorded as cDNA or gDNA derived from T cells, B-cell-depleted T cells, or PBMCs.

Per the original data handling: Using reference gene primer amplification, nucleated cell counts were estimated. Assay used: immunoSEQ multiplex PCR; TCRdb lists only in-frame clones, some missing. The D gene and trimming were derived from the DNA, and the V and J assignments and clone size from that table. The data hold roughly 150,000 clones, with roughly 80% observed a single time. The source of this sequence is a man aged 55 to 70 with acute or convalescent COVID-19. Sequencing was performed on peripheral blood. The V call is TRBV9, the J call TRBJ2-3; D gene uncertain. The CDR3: CASSVSDLTDTQYF. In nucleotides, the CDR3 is TGTGCCAGCAGCGTAAGCGACCTCACAGATACGCAGTATTTT.